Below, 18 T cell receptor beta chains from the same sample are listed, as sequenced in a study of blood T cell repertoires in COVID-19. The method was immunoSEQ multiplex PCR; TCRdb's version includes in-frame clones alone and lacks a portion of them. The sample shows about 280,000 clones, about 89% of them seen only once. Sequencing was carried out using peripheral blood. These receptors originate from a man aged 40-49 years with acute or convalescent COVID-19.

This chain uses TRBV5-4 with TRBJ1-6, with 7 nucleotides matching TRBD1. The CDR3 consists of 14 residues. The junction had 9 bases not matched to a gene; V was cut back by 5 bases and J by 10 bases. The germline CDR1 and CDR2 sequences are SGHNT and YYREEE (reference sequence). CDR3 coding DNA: TGTGCCAGCAGGCGGACAGGTTTCGGGTCACCCCTCCACTTT. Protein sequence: CASRRTGFGSPLHF.

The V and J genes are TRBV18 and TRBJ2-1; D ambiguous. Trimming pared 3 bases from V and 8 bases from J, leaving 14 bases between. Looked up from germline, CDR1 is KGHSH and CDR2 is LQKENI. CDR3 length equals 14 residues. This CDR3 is CASSPSRVYDEQFF. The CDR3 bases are TGTGCCAGCTCACCTAGCCGGGTATACGATGAGCAGTTCTTC.

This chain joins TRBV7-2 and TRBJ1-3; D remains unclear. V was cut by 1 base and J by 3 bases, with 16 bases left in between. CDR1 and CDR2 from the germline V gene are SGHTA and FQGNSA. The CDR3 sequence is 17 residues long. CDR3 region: CASSLDGLVLGGNTIYF. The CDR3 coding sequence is TGTGCCAGCAGCTTAGATGGGCTAGTACTAGGTGGAAACACCATATATTTT.

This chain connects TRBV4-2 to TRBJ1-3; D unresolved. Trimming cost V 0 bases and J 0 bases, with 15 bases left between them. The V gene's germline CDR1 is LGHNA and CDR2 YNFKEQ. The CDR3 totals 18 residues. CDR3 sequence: CASSQDRRLLSSGNTIYF. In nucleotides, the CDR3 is TGTGCCAGCAGCCAAGATAGGAGGTTATTAAGCTCTGGAAACACCATATATTTT.

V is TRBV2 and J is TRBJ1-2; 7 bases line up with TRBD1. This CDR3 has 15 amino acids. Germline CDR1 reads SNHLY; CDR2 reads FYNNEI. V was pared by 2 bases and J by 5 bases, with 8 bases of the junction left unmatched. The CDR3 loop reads CASSEWEGGAYGYTF. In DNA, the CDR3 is TGTGCCAGCAGTGAATGGGAAGGGGGCGCTTATGGCTACACCTTC.

The CDR3 loop is CAISEEPSSGNTIYF. CDR3 nucleotides: TGTGCCATCAGTGAGGAGCCGAGCTCTGGAAACACCATATATTTT. The chain combines TRBV10-3 with TRBJ1-3; D gene uncertain. Germline CDR1 is ENHRY and CDR2 is SYGVKD. The CDR3 spans 15 residues. Deletions cut 2 bases from V and 0 bases from J, with 8 bases between.

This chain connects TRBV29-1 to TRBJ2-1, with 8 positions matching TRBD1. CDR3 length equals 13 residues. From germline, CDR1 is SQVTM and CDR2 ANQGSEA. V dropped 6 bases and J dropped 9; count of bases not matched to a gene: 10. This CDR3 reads CSVGATGAAEQFF. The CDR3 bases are TGCAGCGTGGGGGCGACAGGGGCAGCTGAGCAGTTCTTC.

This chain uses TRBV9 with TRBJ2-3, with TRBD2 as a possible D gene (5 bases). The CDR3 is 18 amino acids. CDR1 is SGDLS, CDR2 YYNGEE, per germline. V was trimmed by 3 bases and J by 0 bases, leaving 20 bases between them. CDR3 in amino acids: CASSARRGQSPSTDTQYF. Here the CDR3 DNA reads TGTGCCAGCAGCGCCCGCCGCGGGCAATCACCTAGCACAGATACGCAGTATTTT.

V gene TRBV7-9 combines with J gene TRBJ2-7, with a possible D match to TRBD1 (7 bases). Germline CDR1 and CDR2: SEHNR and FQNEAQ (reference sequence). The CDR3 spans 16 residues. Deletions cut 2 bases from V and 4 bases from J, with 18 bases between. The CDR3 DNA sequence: TGTGCCAGCAGCTTAAAACCCGCAGGGGGGAAATACGAGCAGTACTTC. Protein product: CASSLKPAGGKYEQYF.

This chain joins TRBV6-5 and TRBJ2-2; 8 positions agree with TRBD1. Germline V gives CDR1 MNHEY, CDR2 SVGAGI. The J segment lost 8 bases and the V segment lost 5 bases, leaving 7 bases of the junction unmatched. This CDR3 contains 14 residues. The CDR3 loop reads CASSRQGPEGELFF. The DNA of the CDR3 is TGTGCCAGCAGTCGACAGGGGCCAGAGGGGGAGCTGTTTTTT.

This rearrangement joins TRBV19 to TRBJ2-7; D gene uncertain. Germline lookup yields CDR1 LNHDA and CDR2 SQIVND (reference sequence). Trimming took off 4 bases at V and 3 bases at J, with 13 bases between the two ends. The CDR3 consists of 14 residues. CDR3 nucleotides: TGTGCCAGTAGTAAGACAACCGTAATCTACGAGCAGTACTTC. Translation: CASSKTTVIYEQYF.

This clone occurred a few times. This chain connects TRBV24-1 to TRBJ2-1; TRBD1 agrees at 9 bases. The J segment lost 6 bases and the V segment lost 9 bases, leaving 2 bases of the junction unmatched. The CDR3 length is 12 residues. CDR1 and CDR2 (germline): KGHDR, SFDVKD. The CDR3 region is CATGQGINEQFF. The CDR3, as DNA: TGTGCCACCGGACAGGGGATCAATGAGCAGTTCTTC.

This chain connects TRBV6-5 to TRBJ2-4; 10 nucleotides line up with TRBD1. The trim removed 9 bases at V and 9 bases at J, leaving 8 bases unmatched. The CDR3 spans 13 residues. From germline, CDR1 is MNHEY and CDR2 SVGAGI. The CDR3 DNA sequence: TGTGCCAGTGCCACCGGGACAGGGGCCATTCAGTACTTC. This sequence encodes CASATGTGAIQYF.

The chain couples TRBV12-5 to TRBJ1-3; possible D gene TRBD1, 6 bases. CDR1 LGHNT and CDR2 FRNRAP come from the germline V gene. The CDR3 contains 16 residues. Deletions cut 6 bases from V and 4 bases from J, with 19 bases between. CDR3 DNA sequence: TGTGCTAGTGGCCCCAATCGGGGGGGCGCAGGAAACACCATATATTTT. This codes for CASGPNRGGAGNTIYF.

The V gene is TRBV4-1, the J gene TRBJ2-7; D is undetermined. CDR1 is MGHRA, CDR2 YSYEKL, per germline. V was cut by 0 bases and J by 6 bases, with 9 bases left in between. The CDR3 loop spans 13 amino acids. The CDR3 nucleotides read TGCGCCAGCAGCCAAGATCCGGGTTCCGAGCAGTACTTC. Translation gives CASSQDPGSEQYF.

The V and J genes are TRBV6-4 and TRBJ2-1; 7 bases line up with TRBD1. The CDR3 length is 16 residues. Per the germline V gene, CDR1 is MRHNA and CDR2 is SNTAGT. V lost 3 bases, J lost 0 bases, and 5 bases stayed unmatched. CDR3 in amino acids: CASSESGTVSYNEQFF. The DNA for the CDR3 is TGTGCCAGCAGTGAATCAGGGACAGTCTCCTACAATGAGCAGTTCTTC.

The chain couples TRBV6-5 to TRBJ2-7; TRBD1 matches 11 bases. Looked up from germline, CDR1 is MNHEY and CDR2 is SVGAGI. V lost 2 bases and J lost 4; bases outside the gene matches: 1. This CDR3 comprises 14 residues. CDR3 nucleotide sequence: TGTGCCAGCAGTTACGGGACAGGGGGTTACGAGCAGTACTTC. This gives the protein CASSYGTGGYEQYF.

The CDR3: CSAPRRNEAFF. CDR3 nucleotide sequence: TGCAGTGCTCCAAGGAGAAACGAAGCTTTCTTT. This sequence joins TRBV20-1 and TRBJ1-1; unclear D gene. CDR3 size: 11 residues. CDR1 and CDR2 (germline): DFQATT, SNEGSKA (reference sequence). Trimming pared 5 bases from V and 8 bases from J, leaving 12 bases between.